This T cell receptor (beta chain) was identified in a study of cytomegalovirus exposure and HLA in healthy donors. PCR employed 60 Vbeta and 13 Jbeta primers. The protocol was immunoSEQ multiplex PCR, while the TCRdb copy is restricted to in-frame clones and leaves out a portion. The data contain a few hundred thousand clones, 77% of them singletons. Germline V lookup: CDR1 MDHEN, CDR2 SYDVKM. The ends were cut back, 0 bases at V and 1 base at J, with 6 bases in the middle. The CDR3 totals 14 residues. The source material was PBMCs. The chain links TRBV28 to TRBJ1-2; no definite D call. The receptor was isolated from a woman between 55 and 75 years old in good health and CMV-seropositive. The CDR3 nucleotides read TGTGCCAGCAGTTTATGGGAGGATAACTATGGCTACACCTTC. Its protein is CASSLWEDNYGYTF.